What follows describes a single T cell receptor beta chain. One junction end does not reproduce the germline sequence, and a read error may be involved. The record originates from a study of blood T cell repertoires in COVID-19. Study in general: There were acute and convalescent COVID-19 samples, and they came from the United States, Italy and Spain.

Germline lookup yields CDR1 SGHAT and CDR2 FQNNGV. The CDR3 length is 12 residues. Libraries were prepared by immunoSEQ multiplex PCR; TCRdb keeps only in-frame clonotypes and omits some of them. The table shows fewer than 350,000 clones, with about 86% occurring only once. This clonotype was obtained from a woman under 40 who had recovered from COVID-19. The chain recombines TRBV11-2 with TRBJ1-1; possibly TRBD1 for D (6 bases). Sequencing was done on a sample of peripheral blood. The CDR3 DNA is TGTGCCAGCAGCTTAGATCTAGGGCAGGGGCACTTT. Translation: CASSLDLGQGHF. The full variable domain, completed using reference TRBV11-2 and TRBJ1-1, is EAGVAQSPRYKIIEKRQSVAFWCNPISGHATLYWYQQILGQGPKLLIQFQNNGVVDDSQLPKDRFSAERLKGVDSTLKIQPAKLEDSAVYLCASSLDLGQGHFGQGTRLTVV.